This T cell receptor (beta chain) was recovered during a study of naive and memory T cell subsets. Amplification of ligated cDNA took four PCR rounds with SP2 and nested alpha and beta constant primers. TCRdb reanalysed the UMI-ligation and nested PCR reads using MiXCR and keeps one entry per CDR3 protein. The sample consists of 35,000 to 40,000 distinct CDR3 sequences, about 11% of them appearing once. This clonotype was picked up a small number of times. Germline assignment: CDR1 MNHEY and CDR2 SMNVEV (reference sequence). The CDR3 runs 14 residues. Trimming removed 4 bases from V and 6 bases from J, with 14 bases in between. Specified treatment: skin biopsy from PPD injection site in Mantoux-positive individual. TCR cDNA received a 3' ligated oligonucleotide that carried a UMI.

The sequence came from an adult in good health. The chain links TRBV27 to TRBJ2-3; the D is unclear. Sequencing was performed on skin, taken from a tuberculin skin test site. The CDR3 reads CASSSEMGWDTQYF. CDR3 nucleotides: TGTGCCAGCAGTTCGGAGATGGGGTGGGATACGCAGTATTTT.